This T cell receptor beta chain was retrieved from a study of cytomegalovirus exposure and HLA in healthy donors. Whole-study results and caveats: According to the study, around 180 TCR beta chains were cytomegalovirus-associated. Accounts indicate the classifier identified cytomegalovirus status with strong specificity and sensitivity.

Comments on this clone: Its antigen is unknown.

Germline assignment: CDR1 MGHRA and CDR2 YSYEKL. Trimming at V came to 5 bases and at J to 10 bases, leaving 8 bases not matched to a gene. CDR3 size: 15 residues. Some clones are missing from TCRdb's copy, which holds only in-frame ones; the method was immunoSEQ multiplex PCR. The repertoire includes tens of thousands of clones, 90% to 96% of them detected once, and 1.6% sits in the top ten. The TCR comes from a man younger than 30 in good health and CMV-seropositive. The gene calls are TRBV4-1 and TRBJ1-6; the match to TRBD1 covers 10 bases. Sample: PBMCs. The CDR3 DNA is TGCGCCAGCAGCGACCGGGACAGGGGAGGGTCACCCCTCCACTTT. It yields the protein CASSDRDRGGSPLHF.